The rows below give T cell receptor beta chains drawn from one sample of a study of radiotherapy plus CTLA-4 blockade in lung cancer. Measured with immunoSEQ multiplex PCR; TCRdb has only the in-frame clones, and not every one. Among about 59,000 clones listed, about 70% were seen once. The source was peripheral blood, collected from a patient treated with radiotherapy plus ipilimumab. Receptor source: a human donor with non-small cell lung cancer whose response to radiotherapy plus ipilimumab could not be evaluated. Each CDR3 is given without its conserved first and last residue. Each record gives: V gene, clone size, J gene, CDR3 protein. Size is omitted from some rows. Given values are once, few, many or a class for expanded clones.

V gene: TRBV7-2
clone size: -
J gene: TRBJ1-2
CDR3 protein: ASNGEPWLGRGYT

V gene: TRBV5-1
clone size: few
J gene: TRBJ2-1
CDR3 protein: ASSDPSGGGYNEQF

V gene: TRBV2
clone size: -
J gene: TRBJ1-3
CDR3 protein: ASSDLQGTGNTIY

V gene: TRBV19
clone size: -
J gene: TRBJ2-6
CDR3 protein: ASSSLFRVSGANVLT

V gene: TRBV2
clone size: -
J gene: TRBJ1-1
CDR3 protein: ASSNRGGTEAF

V gene: TRBV7-9
clone size: -
J gene: TRBJ1-2
CDR3 protein: ASSPAGDGYT

V gene: TRBV7-8
clone size: -
J gene: TRBJ2-3
CDR3 protein: ASSSSGGEADTQY

V gene: TRBV7-2
clone size: -
J gene: TRBJ2-2
CDR3 protein: ASSTGSTGELF

V gene: TRBV6-5
clone size: -
J gene: TRBJ2-7
CDR3 protein: ASSGSSYEQY

V gene: TRBV5-3
clone size: -
J gene: TRBJ2-1
CDR3 protein: ARSKRTSVYNEQF

V gene: TRBV5-4
clone size: few
J gene: TRBJ2-1
CDR3 protein: ASSPWASGYNEQF

V gene: TRBV5-1
clone size: -
J gene: TRBJ1-6
CDR3 protein: ASSFKQSSYNSPLH

V gene: TRBV29-1
clone size: -
J gene: TRBJ1-1
CDR3 protein: SADSPMNTEAF

V gene: TRBV7-9
clone size: -
J gene: TRBJ2-1
CDR3 protein: ASSYGARGGPDEQF

V gene: TRBV5-6
clone size: few
J gene: TRBJ1-2
CDR3 protein: ASSLYGRGNGYT

V gene: TRBV18
clone size: -
J gene: TRBJ1-5
CDR3 protein: ASETGIGQPQH

V gene: TRBV5-1
clone size: once
J gene: TRBJ2-2
CDR3 protein: ASSPRLAGVNTGELF

V gene: TRBV18
clone size: -
J gene: TRBJ2-7
CDR3 protein: AGSPYRTGYEQY

V gene: TRBV9
clone size: -
J gene: TRBJ2-7
CDR3 protein: ASSGNPGLAYEQY

V gene: TRBV27
clone size: -
J gene: TRBJ2-3
CDR3 protein: ASIDGGGSDTQY

V gene: TRBV6-4
clone size: -
J gene: TRBJ1-2
CDR3 protein: ASSEGANYGYT

V gene: TRBV10-2
clone size: few
J gene: TRBJ2-1
CDR3 protein: ASSESTSGRYNEQF

V gene: TRBV30
clone size: -
J gene: TRBJ1-2
CDR3 protein: AWSTDRGIWSYT

V gene: TRBV30
clone size: -
J gene: TRBJ1-6
CDR3 protein: AWDRATGPLH

V gene: TRBV11-2
clone size: -
J gene: TRBJ2-5
CDR3 protein: ASSPKTPLGGETQY

V gene: TRBV7-3
clone size: once
J gene: TRBJ1-1
CDR3 protein: ASSPQGGTEAF

V gene: TRBV6-5
clone size: -
J gene: TRBJ1-1
CDR3 protein: ASRRKGANEAF

V gene: TRBV4-1
clone size: few
J gene: TRBJ2-1
CDR3 protein: ASSQGTSGHYNEQF

V gene: TRBV4-2
clone size: once
J gene: TRBJ2-3
CDR3 protein: ASSQDWAGDSTDTQY

V gene: TRBV29-1
clone size: -
J gene: TRBJ2-3
CDR3 protein: SVSGLAGQGGDTQY

V gene: TRBV6-5
clone size: -
J gene: TRBJ1-2
CDR3 protein: ASSSLYGYT

V gene: TRBV27
clone size: once
J gene: TRBJ1-1
CDR3 protein: ASSFRGYTEAF